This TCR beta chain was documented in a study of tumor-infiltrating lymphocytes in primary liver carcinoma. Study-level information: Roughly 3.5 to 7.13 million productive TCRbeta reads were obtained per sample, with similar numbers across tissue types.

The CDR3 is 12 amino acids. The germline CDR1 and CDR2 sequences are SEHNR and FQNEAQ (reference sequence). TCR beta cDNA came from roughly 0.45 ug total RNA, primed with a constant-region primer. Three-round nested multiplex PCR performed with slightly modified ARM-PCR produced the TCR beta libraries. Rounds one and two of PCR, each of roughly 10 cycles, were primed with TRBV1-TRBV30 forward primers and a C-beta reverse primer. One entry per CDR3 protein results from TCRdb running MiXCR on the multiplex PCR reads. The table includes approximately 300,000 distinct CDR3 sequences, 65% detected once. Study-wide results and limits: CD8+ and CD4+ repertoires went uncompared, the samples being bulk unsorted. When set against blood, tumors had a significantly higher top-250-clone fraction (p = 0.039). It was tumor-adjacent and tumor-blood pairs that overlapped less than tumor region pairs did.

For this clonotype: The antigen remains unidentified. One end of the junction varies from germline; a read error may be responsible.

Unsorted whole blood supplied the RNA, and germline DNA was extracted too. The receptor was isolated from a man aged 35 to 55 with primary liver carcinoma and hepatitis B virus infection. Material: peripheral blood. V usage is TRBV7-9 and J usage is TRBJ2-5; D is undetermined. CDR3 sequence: CASSPLGETHYF. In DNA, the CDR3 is TGTGCCAGCAGCCCCCTCGGAGAGACCCACTACTTC. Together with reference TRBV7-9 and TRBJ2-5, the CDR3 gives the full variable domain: DTGVSQNPRHKITKRGQNVTFRCDPISEHNRLYWYRQTLGQGPEFLTYFQNEAQLEKSRLLSDRFSAERPKGSFSTLEIQRTEQGDSAMYLCASSPLGETHYFGPGTRLLVL.